Listed below are T cell receptor beta chains from one sample, sequenced in a study of CD8+ T cells in alopecia areata. The method was immunoSEQ multiplex PCR; TCRdb's version includes in-frame clones alone and lacks a portion of them. Of approximately 150,000 clones listed, approximately 90% are singletons. The specimen was CD8+ T cells sorted from blood, collected at week 4, from a patient treated with tofacitinib. Receptors originate from a human donor with alopecia areata. The CDR3 runs from the conserved cysteine through the conserved F or W. The order of the fields is J gene, D gene, V gene, CDR3 DNA, CDR3 protein. A D gene is named only where the DNA matches it firmly.

>TRBJ2-1|-|TRBV2
TGTGCCAGCAGGGATTACAATGAGCAGTTCTTC
CASRDYNEQFF
>TRBJ1-1|-|TRBV4-1
TGCGCCAGCAGCCAAGAAGGGTCAGGGAGGCTGGAGACTGAAGCTTTCTTT
CASSQEGSGRLETEAFF
>TRBJ2-7|-|TRBV23-1
TGCGCCAGCAGTCAATCGAGGGTTTACGAGCAGTACTTC
CASSQSRVYEQYF
>TRBJ2-6|-|TRBV7-9
TGTGCCAGCATCGCCGGGTGGGTCACGGGCTCTGGGGCCAACGTCCTGACTTTC
CASIAGWVTGSGANVLTF
>TRBJ2-7|-|TRBV28
TGTGCCAGCAGTTTATGGGTAAACGAGCAGTACTTC
CASSLWVNEQYF
>TRBJ2-5|TRBD2|TRBV4-1
TGCGCCAGCAGCCAAGATAAGCTCGCTAGCGGGATTCCAGAGACCCAGTACTTC
CASSQDKLASGIPETQYF
>TRBJ1-2|-|TRBV6-5
TGTGCCAGCAGTACAGGAGGGACTAACTATGGCTACACCTTC
CASSTGGTNYGYTF
>TRBJ2-1|-|TRBV5-1
TGCGCCAGCAGCTTACGCTGGAATGAGCAGTTCTTC
CASSLRWNEQFF
>TRBJ2-1|-|TRBV29-1
TGCAGCGTTGTTGGCTGGGCGAGGGGTTCCTACAATGAGCAGTTCTTC
CSVVGWARGSYNEQFF
>TRBJ2-7|-|TRBV29-1
TGCAGCGTGGAAGGGGACACGGAGGGGGACAGCTCCTACGAGCAGTACTTC
CSVEGDTEGDSSYEQYF
>TRBJ1-1|-|TRBV11-2
TGTGCCAGCAGTTTTCCAGGGCCCACTGAAGCTTTCTTT
CASSFPGPTEAFF
>TRBJ2-1|TRBD2|TRBV7-9
TGTGCCAGCAGCTCGGCGGGGGGTTACAATGAGCAGTTCTTC
CASSSAGGYNEQFF
>TRBJ2-2|-|TRBV6-5
TGTGCCAGCAATGGAGGGTCGAACACCGGGGAGCTGTTTTTT
CASNGGSNTGELFF
>TRBJ2-7|-|TRBV5-1
TGCGCCAGCAGCTTCGTAGCGGAGAACTACGAGCAGTACTTC
CASSFVAENYEQYF
>TRBJ1-6|-|TRBV2
TGTGCCAGCAGTGAAGATGCGACAGTAATTCTTAGCTCACCCCTCCACTTT
CASSEDATVILSSPLHF
>TRBJ1-1|-|TRBV6-1
TGTGCCAGCAGCTCGGACGGAAACACTGAAGCTTTCTTT
CASSSDGNTEAFF
>TRBJ2-1|TRBD2|TRBV7-2
TGTGCCAGCAGCTTAGCAGGGTCTAGCGGGGGGGCAAATGAGCAGTTCTTC
CASSLAGSSGGANEQFF
>TRBJ2-3|TRBD2|TRBV7-3
TGTGCCAGCAGCTTATGGGCGGGGGGCGCAGATACGCAGTATTTT
CASSLWAGGADTQYF